This TCR beta chain was recorded in a study of blood T cell repertoires in COVID-19 (dated by TCRdb to the early 2020s). With respect to the entire study: The collaborator samples originated in the United States, Italy and Spain and spanned the acute and convalescent phases of COVID-19. Deeply sampled blood TCRbeta repertoires from subjects exposed to, actively infected with, or recovered from COVID-19 were included in the dataset. A freely available public database, intended as a resource for researchers studying the immune response to SARS-CoV-2, is where the repertoires were released. Samples came from the ongoing ImmuneRACE study (first 160 participants) plus 1,254 subjects from 6 global collaborators. A de-identified subject ID, COVID-19 status, age in years and sex were almost always included in the sample metadata. Where available, HLA class I and class II types were obtained from metadata supplied by the sample provider rather than from assay-based typing. The prospective study material was composed of cDNA or gDNA derived from T cells, B-cell-depleted T cells, or PBMCs.

Broader findings and caveats from the paper: How much clinical and demographic metadata was included differed by source and by participant, and the metadata was provided uncurated.

This clone showed up many times. The antigen this receptor binds is unknown. No base quality values were provided; no much bigger clone lies one nucleotide off. The immunoSEQ Assay, a bias-controlled multiplex PCR, was used to amplify TCRbeta CDR3 regions from genomic DNA. The paper's processing steps were these. The number of nucleated cells in each sample was estimated from the amplification of reference gene primers within the assay. To quantify the absolute abundance of each unique TCRbeta CDR3 rearrangement, sequence reads were collapsed and filtered. For each sample, productive Simpson clonality was calculated as the square root of Simpson's diversity index over productive rearrangements. The immuneACCESS repertoire file appears here via TCRdb, limited to in-frame rearrangements. These files lack a portion of the clones; in checked studies, under half of the deficit traces to unresolved V genes, and the cause of the others is not known. Clonal size and the V and J genes are those of that table, whereas D and trimming came from the DNA. The sample table holds around 98,000 clones, of which about four fifths were seen once. Roughly a sixth of the sample comes from the top ten.

Collaborating institutions collected whole blood in K2EDTA tubes following their own protocols. For TCRbeta analysis, collaborators shipped samples as frozen whole blood, isolated PBMCs, or DNA extracted from either of those sample types. Sequences were obtained from peripheral blood. This sequence originates from a woman aged 55 to 70 with acute or convalescent COVID-19.

The DNA reads TGTGCCAGCAGCGTACTAGCGGGGTCCCCCTACGAGCAGTACTTC. This encodes CASSVLAGSPYEQYF. The V and J genes are TRBV7-3 and TRBJ2-7, and 10 junction bases match TRBD2. The CDR3 measures 15 amino acids from cysteine to phenylalanine. Only the CDR3 DNA is retained, 45 bases long and in frame from the first base. From a lookup of the germline V gene, CDR1 and CDR2 are SGHTA and FQGTGA. After removal of 5 bases from V and 2 bases from J, the junction retains 6 bases not matched to a gene.